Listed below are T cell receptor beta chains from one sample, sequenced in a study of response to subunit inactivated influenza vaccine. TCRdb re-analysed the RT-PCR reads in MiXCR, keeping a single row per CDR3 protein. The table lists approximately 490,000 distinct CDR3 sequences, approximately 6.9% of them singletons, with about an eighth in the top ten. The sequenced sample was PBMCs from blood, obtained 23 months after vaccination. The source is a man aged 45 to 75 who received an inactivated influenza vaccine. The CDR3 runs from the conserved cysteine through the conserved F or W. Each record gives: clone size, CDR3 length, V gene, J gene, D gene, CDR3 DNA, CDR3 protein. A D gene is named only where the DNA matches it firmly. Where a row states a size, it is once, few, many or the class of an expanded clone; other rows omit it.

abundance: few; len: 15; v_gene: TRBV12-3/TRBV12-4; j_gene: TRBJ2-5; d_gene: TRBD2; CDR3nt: TGTGCCAGCAGTTCTTTACTAGCGGCTCAAGAGACCCAGTACTTC; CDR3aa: CASSSLLAAQETQYF
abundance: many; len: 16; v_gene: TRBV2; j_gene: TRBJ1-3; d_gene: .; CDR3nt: TGTGCCAGCAGTGAAGCGTGGCGGTACGCTGGAAACACCATATATTTT; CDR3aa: CASSEAWRYAGNTIYF
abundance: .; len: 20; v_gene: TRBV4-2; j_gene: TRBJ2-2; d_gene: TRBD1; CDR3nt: TGTGCCAGCAGCCAAGAGTCCACCGACAGGGGGCGGTTGGGCACCGGGGAGCTGTTTTTT; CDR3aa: CASSQESTDRGRLGTGELFF
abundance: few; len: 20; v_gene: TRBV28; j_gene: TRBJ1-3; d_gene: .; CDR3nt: TGTGCCAGCAGTTTTTTAAGGAGGGTCTTCATATCCTTCTCTGGAAACACCATATATTTT; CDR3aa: CASSFLRRVFISFSGNTIYF
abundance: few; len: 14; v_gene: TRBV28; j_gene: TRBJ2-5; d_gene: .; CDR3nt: TGTGCCAGCAACAGGACTCCTCCGAGGGAGACCCAGTACTTC; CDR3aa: CASNRTPPRETQYF
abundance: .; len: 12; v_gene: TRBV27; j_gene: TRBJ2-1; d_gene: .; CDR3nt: TGTGGGAGTACCGACTCCTACAATGAGCAGTTCTTC; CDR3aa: CGSTDSYNEQFF
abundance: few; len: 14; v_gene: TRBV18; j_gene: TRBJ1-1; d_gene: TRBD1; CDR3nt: TGTGCCAGCTCCGACAGGGCGATAGGGACTGAAGCTTTCTTT; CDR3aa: CASSDRAIGTEAFF
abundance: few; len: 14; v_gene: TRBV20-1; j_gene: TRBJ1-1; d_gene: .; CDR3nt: TGCAGTGCTAATCCAAACGGACGGAACACTGAAGCTTTCTTT; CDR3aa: CSANPNGRNTEAFF
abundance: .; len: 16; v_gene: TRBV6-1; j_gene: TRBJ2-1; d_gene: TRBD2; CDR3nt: TGTGCCAGCAGTCGCCTGGGACTAGTCCCCTACAATGAGCAGTTCTTC; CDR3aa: CASSRLGLVPYNEQFF
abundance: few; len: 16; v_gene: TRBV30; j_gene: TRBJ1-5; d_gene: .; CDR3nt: TGTGCCTGGAGTAAGGGGGTGGGGATCGGCAATCAGCCCCAGCATTTT; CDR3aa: CAWSKGVGIGNQPQHF